This T cell receptor (beta chain) was captured by sequencing in a study of T-cell reconstitution after alpha-beta-depleted transplantation in children. This clonotype was detected many times. The antigen is not known. CDR3 size: 15 residues. Trimming stripped 2 bases from V and 3 bases from J, with 13 bases between. Germline values: CDR1 MNHEY, CDR2 SVGAGI. Study conclusions and caveats: T-cell counts and diversity at one year post-transplant came mainly from newly produced T cells.

The TCRbeta library incorporated unique molecular identifiers. TCRdb passed the PCR reads through MiXCR, listing each CDR3 protein once. Of around 600,000 distinct CDR3 sequences listed, about 21% are singletons. The genes are TRBV6-5 and TRBJ1-1; no clear D. This sequence originates from a boy less than two years old who had a stem cell transplant for acute myeloid leukemia, so the T cells may come from the graft donor. Here the sequenced sample was PBMCs, mostly from graft donor cells, taken 360 days after TCRalphabeta/CD19-depleted stem cell transplant. CDR3: CASSYEPSGHTEAFF. DNA for the CDR3: TGTGCCAGCAGTTACGAGCCTTCAGGTCACACTGAAGCTTTCTTT.